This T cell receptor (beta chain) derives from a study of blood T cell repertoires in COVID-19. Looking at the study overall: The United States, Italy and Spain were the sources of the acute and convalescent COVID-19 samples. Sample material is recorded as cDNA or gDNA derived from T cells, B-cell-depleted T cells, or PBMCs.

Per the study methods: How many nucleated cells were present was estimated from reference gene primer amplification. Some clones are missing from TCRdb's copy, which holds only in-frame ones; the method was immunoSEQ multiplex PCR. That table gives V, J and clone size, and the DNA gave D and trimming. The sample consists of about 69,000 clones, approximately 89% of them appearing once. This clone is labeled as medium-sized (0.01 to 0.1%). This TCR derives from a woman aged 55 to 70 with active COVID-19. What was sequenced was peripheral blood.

The chain's CDR3 is CASSPSNQGTYEQYF. In DNA form, the CDR3 reads TGTGCCAGCAGTCCGAGCAACCAGGGTACCTACGAGCAGTACTTC. The genes are TRBV25-1 and TRBJ2-7; tentative D call: TRBD1 (5 bases). V shed 5 bases and J shed 2 bases, with 16 bases lying between them. Germline CDR1 and CDR2: MGHDK and SYGVNS. The length of the CDR3 is 15 residues.